This TCR beta chain was documented in a study of T cell responses to AZD1222 COVID-19 vaccine. Study results and limitations: Per reports, nearly half of all spike-specific TCRs target regions that are unmutated in variants. Mostly white British, mostly female donors; authors suggested clonal diversity may be underestimated.

TCRdb's copy holds only in-frame clones and misses some; the assay was immunoSEQ multiplex PCR. The repertoire holds fewer than 110,000 clones, roughly 87% seen once, with approximately 17% in the top ten. About this clone itself: Its target is unknown.

Germline assignment: CDR1 MNHEY and CDR2 SMNVEV (reference sequence). V dropped 6 bases and J dropped 0; count of bases not matched to a gene: 8. The CDR3 spans 15 residues. The starting material was peripheral blood, obtained on day 0 of AZD1222 vaccination. The source of this sequence is an adult in good health. The chain recombines TRBV27 with TRBJ2-7; TRBD2 aligns across 7 bases. The CDR3 coding sequence is TGTGCCAGCAGGTCGAGCGGGATGAGCTCCTACGAGCAGTACTTC. Its translation is CASRSSGMSSYEQYF.